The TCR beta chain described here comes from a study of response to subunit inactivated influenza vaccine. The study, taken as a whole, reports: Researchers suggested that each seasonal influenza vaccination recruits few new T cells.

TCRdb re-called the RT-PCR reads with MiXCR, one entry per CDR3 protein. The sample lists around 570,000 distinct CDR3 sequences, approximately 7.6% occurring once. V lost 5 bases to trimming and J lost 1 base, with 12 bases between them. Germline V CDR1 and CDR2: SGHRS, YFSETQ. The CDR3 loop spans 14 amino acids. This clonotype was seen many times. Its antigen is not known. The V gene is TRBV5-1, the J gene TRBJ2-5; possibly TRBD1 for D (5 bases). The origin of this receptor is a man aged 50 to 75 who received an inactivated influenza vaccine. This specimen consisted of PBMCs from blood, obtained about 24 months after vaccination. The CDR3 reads CASRLQGLQETQYF. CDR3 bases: TGCGCCAGCAGGCTGCAGGGTCTCCAAGAGACCCAGTACTTC.